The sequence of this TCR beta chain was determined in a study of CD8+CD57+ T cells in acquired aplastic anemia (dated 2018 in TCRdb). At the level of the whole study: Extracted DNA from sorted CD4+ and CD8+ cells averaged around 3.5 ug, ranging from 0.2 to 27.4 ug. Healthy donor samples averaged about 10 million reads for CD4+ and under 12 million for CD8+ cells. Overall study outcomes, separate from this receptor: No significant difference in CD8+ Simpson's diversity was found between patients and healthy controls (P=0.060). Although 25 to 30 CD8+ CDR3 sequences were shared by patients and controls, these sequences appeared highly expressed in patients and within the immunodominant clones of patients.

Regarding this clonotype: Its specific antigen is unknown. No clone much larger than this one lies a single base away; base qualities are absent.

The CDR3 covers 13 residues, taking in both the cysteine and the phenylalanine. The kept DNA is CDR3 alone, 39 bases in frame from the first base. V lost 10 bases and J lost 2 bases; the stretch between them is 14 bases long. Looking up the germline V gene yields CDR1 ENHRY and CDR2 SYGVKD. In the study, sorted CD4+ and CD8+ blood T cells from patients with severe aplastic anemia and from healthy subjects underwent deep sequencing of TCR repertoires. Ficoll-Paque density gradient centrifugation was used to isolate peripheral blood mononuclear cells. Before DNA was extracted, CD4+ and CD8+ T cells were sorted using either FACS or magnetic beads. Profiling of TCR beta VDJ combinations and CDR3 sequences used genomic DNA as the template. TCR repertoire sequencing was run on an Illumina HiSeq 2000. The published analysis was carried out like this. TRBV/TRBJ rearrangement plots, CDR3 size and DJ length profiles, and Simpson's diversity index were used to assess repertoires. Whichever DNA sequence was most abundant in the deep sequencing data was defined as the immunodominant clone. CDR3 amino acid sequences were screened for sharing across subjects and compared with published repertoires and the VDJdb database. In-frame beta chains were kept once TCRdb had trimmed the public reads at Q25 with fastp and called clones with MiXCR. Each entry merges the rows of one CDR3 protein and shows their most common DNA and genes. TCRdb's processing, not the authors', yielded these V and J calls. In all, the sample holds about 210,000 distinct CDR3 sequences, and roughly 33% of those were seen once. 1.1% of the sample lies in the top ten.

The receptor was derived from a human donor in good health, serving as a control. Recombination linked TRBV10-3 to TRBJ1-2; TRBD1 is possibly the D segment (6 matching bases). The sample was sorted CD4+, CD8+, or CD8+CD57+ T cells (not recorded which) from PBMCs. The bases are TGTGCCAGCATGTTCGGGGGCAACTATGGCTACACCTTC. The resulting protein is CASMFGGNYGYTF.